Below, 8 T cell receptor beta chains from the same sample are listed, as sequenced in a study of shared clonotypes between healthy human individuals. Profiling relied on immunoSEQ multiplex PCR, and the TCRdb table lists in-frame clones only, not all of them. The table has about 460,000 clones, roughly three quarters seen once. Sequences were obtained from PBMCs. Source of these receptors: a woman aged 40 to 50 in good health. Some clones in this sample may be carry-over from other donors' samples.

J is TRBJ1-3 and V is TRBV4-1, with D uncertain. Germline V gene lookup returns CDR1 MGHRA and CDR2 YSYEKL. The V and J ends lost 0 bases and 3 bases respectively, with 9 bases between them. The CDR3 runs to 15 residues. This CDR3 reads CASSQDRVGGNTIYF. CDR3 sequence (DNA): TGCGCCAGCAGCCAAGATCGCGTTGGTGGAAACACCATATATTTT.

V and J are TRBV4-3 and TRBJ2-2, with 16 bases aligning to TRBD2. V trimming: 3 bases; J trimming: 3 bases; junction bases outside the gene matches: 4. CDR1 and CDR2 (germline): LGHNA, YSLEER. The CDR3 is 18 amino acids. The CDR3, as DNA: TGCGCCAGCAGCCAGGCCGGGACTAGCGGGAGGGACACCGGGGAGCTGTTTTTT. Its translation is CASSQAGTSGRDTGELFF.

CDR3 sequence (DNA): TGTGCCAGCAGCGCGTCCCGCGGGAGTGGTGAGACCCAGTACTTC. Its translation: CASSASRGSGETQYF. The rearrangement joins TRBV9 to TRBJ2-5, with 7 bases aligning to TRBD2. Germline loops: CDR1 SGDLS, CDR2 YYNGEE. V was pared by 3 bases and J by 5 bases, with 10 bases of the junction left unmatched. CDR3 length: 15 amino acids. Combining the CDR3 with reference TRBV9 and TRBJ2-5 gives the whole variable domain DSGVTQTPKHLITATGQRVTLRCSPRSGDLSVYWYQQSLDQGLQFLIQYYNGEERAKGNILERFSAQQFPDLHSELNLSSLELGDSALYFCASSASRGSGETQYFGPGTRLLVL.

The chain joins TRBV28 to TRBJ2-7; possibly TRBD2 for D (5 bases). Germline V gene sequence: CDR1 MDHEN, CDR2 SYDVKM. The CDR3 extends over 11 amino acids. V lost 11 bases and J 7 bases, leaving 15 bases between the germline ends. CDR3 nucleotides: TGTGCCTCCAAAATTGGCGGGGAGCAGTACTTC. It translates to CASKIGGEQYF.

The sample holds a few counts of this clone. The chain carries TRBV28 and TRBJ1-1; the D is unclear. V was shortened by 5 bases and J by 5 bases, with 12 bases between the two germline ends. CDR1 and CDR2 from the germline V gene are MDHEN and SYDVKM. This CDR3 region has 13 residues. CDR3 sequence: CASSPPRGTEAFF. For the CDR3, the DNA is TGTGCCAGCAGTCCGCCGCGGGGTACTGAAGCTTTCTTT.

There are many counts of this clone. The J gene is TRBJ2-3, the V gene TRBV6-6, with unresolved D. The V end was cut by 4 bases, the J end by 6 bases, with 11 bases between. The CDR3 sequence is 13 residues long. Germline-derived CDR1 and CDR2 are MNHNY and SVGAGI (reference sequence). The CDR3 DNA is TGTGCCAGCAGTTGGAAGTTGGGCGATACGCAGTATTTT. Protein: CASSWKLGDTQYF.

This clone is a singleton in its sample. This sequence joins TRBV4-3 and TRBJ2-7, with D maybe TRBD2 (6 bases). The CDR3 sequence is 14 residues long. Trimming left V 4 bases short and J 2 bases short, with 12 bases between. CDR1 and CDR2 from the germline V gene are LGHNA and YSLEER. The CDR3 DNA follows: TGCGCCAGCAGCCCAGGAGGGCCTCCCTACGAGCAGTACTTC. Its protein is CASSPGGPPYEQYF.

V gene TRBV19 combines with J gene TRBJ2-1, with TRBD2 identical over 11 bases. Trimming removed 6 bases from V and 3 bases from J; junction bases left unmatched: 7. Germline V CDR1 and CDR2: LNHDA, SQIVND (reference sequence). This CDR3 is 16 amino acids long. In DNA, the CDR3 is TGTGCCAGTAGCCCTATAGCGGGAGGGGGCTACAATGAGCAGTTCTTC. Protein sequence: CASSPIAGGGYNEQFF.